The present entry profiles one T cell receptor beta chain with its context. The CDR3 runs 15 residues. With 2 bases clipped from V and 7 bases from J, the junction kept 4 bases outside the gene matches. From germline, CDR1 is SEHNR and CDR2 FQNEAQ (reference sequence). The cohort comprised adults aged about 18 to 100 years residing in approximately 25 US areas. Assay: immunoSEQ multiplex PCR; the TCRdb copy retains only in-frame clones and omits some. This table has about 270,000 clones, approximately 90% appearing once. This sample was included in a study of blood T cell repertoires in COVID-19. Overall study context: In each case, the material was cDNA or gDNA derived from T cells, B-cell-depleted T cells, or PBMCs.

The genes are TRBV7-9 and TRBJ1-5, with 11 bases identical to TRBD1. The receptor was isolated from a woman aged 25 to 39 with acute COVID-19. Sequenced sample: PBMCs or T cells enriched from blood (not recorded which). The CDR3 protein is CASSLSGQGEQPQHF. In nucleotides, the CDR3 is TGTGCCAGCAGCTTATCGGGACAGGGGGAACAGCCCCAGCATTTT.